This T cell receptor beta chain was recovered during a study of human T cells and chemical hapten exposure. Overall study results and limits: DPC sensitization left the count of TCRs above 1 in 1000 unchanged.

Via MiXCR, TCRdb re-called the 5' RACE reads, giving one row per CDR3 protein. Here the sample spans approximately 110,000 distinct CDR3 sequences, roughly 18% being singletons. V was shortened by 3 bases and J by 6 bases, with 8 bases between the two germline ends. The CDR3 is 13 residues long. CDR1 is SGHTA and CDR2 is FQGTGA in the germline V gene. This clonotype was picked up one time. Its antigen is unknown. Blood, whole and unfractionated, served as the source for total RNA extraction. V and J are TRBV7-3 and TRBJ2-2, with a possible D match to TRBD1 (6 bases). The origin of this receptor is a human donor in good health. CDR3 sequence reads: CASSFKGAGELFF. The CDR3 DNA reads as TGTGCCAGCAGCTTCAAGGGGGCCGGGGAGCTGTTTTTT.